A selection of T cell receptor beta chains follows, all from one sample in a study of cytomegalovirus exposure and HLA in healthy donors. Data came from immunoSEQ multiplex PCR; TCRdb stores just in-frame clones and leaves some out. The table shows fewer than 200,000 clones, with roughly four fifths occurring only once. Sequencing used PBMCs. Receptors originate from a woman aged 18-29 years in good health and CMV-seropositive. CDR3s include the opening cysteine and the closing phenylalanine or tryptophan. The order of the fields is D gene, V gene, J gene, CDR3 length, clone size, CDR3 DNA, CDR3 protein. The D gene is left open where the match is weak. Clone size is stated in some rows and not others, as once, few, many or a class when expanded.

d_call: TRBD1
v_call: TRBV11-3
j_call: TRBJ1-1
cdr3_length: 13
clone_size: NA
cdr3_nt: TGTGCCAGCAGCCTCCATACAGGGGATGAAGCTTTCTTT
cdr3_aa: CASSLHTGDEAFF

d_call: TRBD1
v_call: TRBV9
j_call: TRBJ2-5
cdr3_length: 18
clone_size: NA
cdr3_nt: TGTGCCAGCAGCTCCAGCACCGGGACAGACTCGAACCAAGAGACCCAGTACTTC
cdr3_aa: CASSSSTGTDSNQETQYF

d_call: NA
v_call: TRBV4-2
j_call: TRBJ2-7
cdr3_length: 14
clone_size: NA
cdr3_nt: TGTGCCAGCAGCCAAGACACCGGTTCCTACGAGCAGTACTTC
cdr3_aa: CASSQDTGSYEQYF

d_call: NA
v_call: TRBV15
j_call: TRBJ2-7
cdr3_length: 14
clone_size: NA
cdr3_nt: TGTGCCACCAGCATTCAGGGCGGCTCCTACGAGCAGTACTTC
cdr3_aa: CATSIQGGSYEQYF

d_call: TRBD1
v_call: TRBV4-2
j_call: TRBJ2-2
cdr3_length: 12
clone_size: NA
cdr3_nt: TGTGCCAGCAGCCAAGACGGGACAGGGATGTTTTTT
cdr3_aa: CASSQDGTGMFF

d_call: NA
v_call: TRBV5-4
j_call: TRBJ2-1
cdr3_length: 12
clone_size: few
cdr3_nt: TGTGCCAGCGTTAGCGTCTACAATGAGCAGTTCTTC
cdr3_aa: CASVSVYNEQFF

d_call: NA
v_call: TRBV14
j_call: TRBJ2-3
cdr3_length: 15
clone_size: few
cdr3_nt: TGTGCCAGCAGCCAAGCCCTCGCGGGACGGGATACGCAGTATTTT
cdr3_aa: CASSQALAGRDTQYF

d_call: NA
v_call: TRBV11-2
j_call: TRBJ1-2
cdr3_length: 15
clone_size: NA
cdr3_nt: TGTGCCAGCAGCCAGGCGCCAAATCCTAACTATGGCTACACCTTC
cdr3_aa: CASSQAPNPNYGYTF

d_call: TRBD1
v_call: TRBV27
j_call: TRBJ1-4
cdr3_length: 13
clone_size: NA
cdr3_nt: TGTGCCAGCAGTTTATCGGGCAGACAGGGGCTGTTTTTT
cdr3_aa: CASSLSGRQGLFF

d_call: NA
v_call: TRBV7-8
j_call: TRBJ1-5
cdr3_length: 14
clone_size: NA
cdr3_nt: TGTGCCAGCAGCCGAACAGGTTCCAATCAGCCCCAGCATTTT
cdr3_aa: CASSRTGSNQPQHF

d_call: NA
v_call: TRBV28
j_call: TRBJ2-1
cdr3_length: 17
clone_size: once
cdr3_nt: TGTGCCAGCACCCCCAGAGGCATCGGGAGCTCCTACAATGAGCAGTTCTTC
cdr3_aa: CASTPRGIGSSYNEQFF

d_call: NA
v_call: TRBV7-2
j_call: TRBJ2-3
cdr3_length: 16
clone_size: NA
cdr3_nt: TGTGCCAGCAGCTTAAATCCCCCCCTGTCCGGAGATACGCAGTATTTT
cdr3_aa: CASSLNPPLSGDTQYF

d_call: NA
v_call: TRBV2
j_call: TRBJ1-2
cdr3_length: 16
clone_size: NA
cdr3_nt: TGTGCCAGCAGTGGAATCCGGGACTTCTCTAACTATGGCTACACCTTC
cdr3_aa: CASSGIRDFSNYGYTF

d_call: NA
v_call: TRBV7-8
j_call: TRBJ1-1
cdr3_length: 16
clone_size: NA
cdr3_nt: TGTGCCAGCAGCTCCTTCCGTATTGGGGCAAACACTGAAGCTTTCTTT
cdr3_aa: CASSSFRIGANTEAFF

d_call: TRBD1
v_call: TRBV15
j_call: TRBJ1-1
cdr3_length: 18
clone_size: NA
cdr3_nt: TGTGCCACCAGCAGAGAAACTTCAGGGACAGGGGCGGACACTGAAGCTTTCTTT
cdr3_aa: CATSRETSGTGADTEAFF

d_call: NA
v_call: TRBV28
j_call: TRBJ2-1
cdr3_length: 14
clone_size: NA
cdr3_nt: TGTGCCAGCAGTTCCTTTACTGGACTCTCATGGCAGTTCTTC
cdr3_aa: CASSSFTGLSWQFF

d_call: NA
v_call: TRBV7-9
j_call: TRBJ2-7
cdr3_length: 13
clone_size: NA
cdr3_nt: TGTGCCAGCAGCTTAGCGCGGCGGGGCGAGCAGTACTTC
cdr3_aa: CASSLARRGEQYF

d_call: TRBD2
v_call: TRBV5-8
j_call: TRBJ2-7
cdr3_length: 15
clone_size: NA
cdr3_nt: TGTGCCAGCAGCTTAGTGATAGCGGGATGGGGCGAGCAGTACTTC
cdr3_aa: CASSLVIAGWGEQYF

d_call: TRBD1
v_call: TRBV28
j_call: TRBJ1-6
cdr3_length: 17
clone_size: NA
cdr3_nt: TGTGCCAGCAGTTTGGGACAGCCAAGCTCCTATAATTCACCCCTCCACTTT
cdr3_aa: CASSLGQPSSYNSPLHF

d_call: NA
v_call: TRBV2
j_call: TRBJ1-5
cdr3_length: 13
clone_size: few
cdr3_nt: TGTGCCAGCAAGGTTGGGGGCTATCAGCCCCAGCATTTT
cdr3_aa: CASKVGGYQPQHF

d_call: TRBD1
v_call: TRBV28
j_call: TRBJ1-5
cdr3_length: 16
clone_size: NA
cdr3_nt: TGTGCCAGCAGTTCCTCCGGGACAGGGAAGAATCAGCCCCAGCATTTT
cdr3_aa: CASSSSGTGKNQPQHF

d_call: NA
v_call: TRBV28
j_call: TRBJ1-5
cdr3_length: 12
clone_size: NA
cdr3_nt: TGTGCCAGCAGTGCCCCCACGGAGCCCCAGCATTTT
cdr3_aa: CASSAPTEPQHF

d_call: NA
v_call: TRBV7-2
j_call: TRBJ2-7
cdr3_length: 14
clone_size: NA
cdr3_nt: TGTGCCAGCAGCTTAACCCTGACGGGCTACGAGCAGTACTTC
cdr3_aa: CASSLTLTGYEQYF

d_call: NA
v_call: TRBV15
j_call: TRBJ2-7
cdr3_length: 13
clone_size: NA
cdr3_nt: TGTGCCACCAGCCGTGGGCCAGGGTACGAGCAGTACTTC
cdr3_aa: CATSRGPGYEQYF

d_call: TRBD1
v_call: TRBV7-9
j_call: TRBJ1-2
cdr3_length: 16
clone_size: NA
cdr3_nt: TGTGCCAGCAGCTTCTGCCGGGACAGGGTGTGTTATGGCTACACCTTC
cdr3_aa: CASSFCRDRVCYGYTF

d_call: TRBD2
v_call: TRBV9
j_call: TRBJ2-1
cdr3_length: 15
clone_size: NA
cdr3_nt: TGTGCCAGCAGCGCCGGACTAGCTGTTTTCAATGAGCAGTTCTTC
cdr3_aa: CASSAGLAVFNEQFF

d_call: NA
v_call: TRBV7-8
j_call: TRBJ2-5
cdr3_length: 12
clone_size: NA
cdr3_nt: TGTGCCAGCAGCCAAGCCGAAGAGACCCAGTACTTC
cdr3_aa: CASSQAEETQYF

d_call: TRBD1
v_call: TRBV6-5
j_call: TRBJ1-1
cdr3_length: 12
clone_size: NA
cdr3_nt: TGTGCCAGCAGTCGGACAGGGGTTGAAGCTTTCTTT
cdr3_aa: CASSRTGVEAFF

d_call: NA
v_call: TRBV9
j_call: TRBJ1-6
cdr3_length: 16
clone_size: NA
cdr3_nt: TGTGCCAGCAGCGAAAGAACAGGACCCTATAATTCACCCCTCCACTTT
cdr3_aa: CASSERTGPYNSPLHF

d_call: TRBD2
v_call: TRBV9
j_call: TRBJ2-1
cdr3_length: 19
clone_size: NA
cdr3_nt: TGTGCCAGCACCCCCGGGGGCAGTAGCGGGGGGGCCATGGACAATGAGCAGTTCTTC
cdr3_aa: CASTPGGSSGGAMDNEQFF

d_call: TRBD2
v_call: TRBV7-8
j_call: TRBJ2-3
cdr3_length: 16
clone_size: NA
cdr3_nt: TGTGCCAGCAGCTTAGTCGTGGCGGGGGGGCCAGATACGCAGTATTTT
cdr3_aa: CASSLVVAGGPDTQYF